Sequencing of this TCR beta chain was carried out in a study of blood T cell repertoires in COVID-19. Study summary: Donors in the United States, Italy and Spain gave samples during acute or convalescent COVID-19. T cells, B-cell-depleted T cells, or PBMCs supplied cDNA or gDNA.

CDR3 size: 11 residues. V lost 5 bases to trimming and J lost 7 bases, with 6 bases between them. In germline, CDR1 is PRHDT, CDR2 FYEKMQ (reference sequence). Seattle patient enrollment occurred during active infection, with longitudinal follow-up thereafter. Authors' data handling: Amplification with reference gene primers provided the estimates of nucleated cell counts. Produced via immunoSEQ multiplex PCR; TCRdb's table is partial and in-frame only. D and trimming come from the DNA, and the V and J calls and clone size come from that table. The sample holds over 250,000 clones, 91% seen once. This clone was counted once.

What was sequenced was peripheral blood. V is TRBV13 and J is TRBJ2-1; D gene unclear. This receptor was identified in a person aged 18 to 35 with COVID-19, enrolled during active disease. This chain's CDR3 is CASSVVNEQFF. The CDR3 DNA follows: TGTGCCAGCAGCGTCGTAAATGAGCAGTTCTTC.